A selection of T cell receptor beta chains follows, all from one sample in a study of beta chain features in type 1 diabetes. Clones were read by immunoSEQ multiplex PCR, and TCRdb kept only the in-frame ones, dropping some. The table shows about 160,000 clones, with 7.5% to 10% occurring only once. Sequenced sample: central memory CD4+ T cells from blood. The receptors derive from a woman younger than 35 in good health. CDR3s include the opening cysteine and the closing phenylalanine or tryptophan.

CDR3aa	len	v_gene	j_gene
CASSLQGYGYTF	12	TRBV7-2	TRBJ1-2
CSAAVGTSFGEQYF	14	TRBV29-1	TRBJ2-5
CASSLGSAGANVLTF	15	TRBV7-6	TRBJ2-6
CASSEPRGGGANVLTF	16	TRBV5-1	TRBJ2-6
CASSPQRGEAFF	12	TRBV18	TRBJ1-1
CASKGRTRTDTQYF	14	TRBV2	TRBJ2-3
CASSLGQNGYGYTF	14	TRBV5-1	TRBJ1-2
CASSRDRWANEKLFF	15	TRBV18	TRBJ1-4
CASSLVAGNLNEQFF	15	TRBV7-3	TRBJ2-1
CASSEGYMGQEQFF	14	TRBV25-1	TRBJ2-1
CASSSPGTSGHSTDTQYF	18	TRBV7-2	TRBJ2-3
CASRTASSYEQYF	13	TRBV5-4	TRBJ2-7
CASSSTGRITEAFF	14	TRBV13	TRBJ1-1
CSVEDRAGGTNEQFF	15	TRBV29-1	TRBJ2-1
CASSWAQGEQYF	12	TRBV7-2	TRBJ2-7
CASSVGTNGSPLHF	14	TRBV9	TRBJ1-6
CASSPASQQGKGEQYF	16	TRBV18	TRBJ2-7
CASRRATKEGYTF	13	TRBV19	TRBJ1-2
CASRVQGASGNTIYF	15	TRBV5-4	TRBJ1-3
CASSGASGGRDTQYF	15	TRBV6-6	TRBJ2-3
CASSLEAGVDDTQYF	15	TRBV5-1	TRBJ2-3
CSASRDGGYTF	11	TRBV20-1	TRBJ1-2
CASSLEGVAGSYEQYF	16	TRBV5-1	TRBJ2-7
CASSKDRRGYEQYF	14	TRBV5-6	TRBJ2-7
CASSYGPRGPYEQYF	15	TRBV6-5	TRBJ2-7
CASSDIPGNTIYF	13	TRBV6-5	TRBJ1-3
CASSERGQSSYNEQFF	16	TRBV2	TRBJ2-1
CASSPPYGKNTEAFF	15	TRBV18	TRBJ1-1
CASSLQGTNEKLFF	14	TRBV5-4	TRBJ1-4
CASSLGQGADTQYF	14	TRBV7-3	TRBJ2-3
CASSLVGQGYNEQFF	15	TRBV5-5	TRBJ2-1
CASSVGQGPSPLHF	14	TRBV9	TRBJ1-6
CASSDGALNSPLHF	14	TRBV6-4	TRBJ1-6
CASRGAGNTEAFF	13	TRBV19	TRBJ1-1
CASSAGQRYGYTF	13	TRBV7-9	TRBJ1-2
CASGSSNQPQHF	12	TRBV27	TRBJ1-5
CATSRDTGEYYGYTF	15	TRBV6-6	TRBJ1-2
CASSAGGDEKLFF	13	TRBV5-1	TRBJ1-4
CASSDGTSGRGPEQYF	16	TRBV10-3	TRBJ2-7
CAISDTSSGRPNEQFF	16	TRBV10-3	TRBJ2-1
CAWAPGSMGTDTQYF	15	TRBV30	TRBJ2-3
CASSLVGGQGFTDTQYF	17	TRBV7-9	TRBJ2-3
CASSSLLSRDEQYF	14	TRBV25-1	TRBJ2-7
CASSVGTSGLYEQYF	15	TRBV9	TRBJ2-7
CATSRDGQRNEKLFF	15	TRBV15	TRBJ1-4
CAWADSNNQPQHF	13	TRBV30	TRBJ1-5
CASSSLRAVNTGELFF	16	TRBV25-1	TRBJ2-2
CASRVDSSYEQYF	13	TRBV2	.
CATSITGGQPQHF	13	TRBV15	TRBJ1-5
CASSKAEGNDNEQFF	15	TRBV21-1	TRBJ2-1
CASSEWDRGLETQYF	15	TRBV2	TRBJ2-5
CASSQDRDNEQFF	13	TRBV7-2	TRBJ2-1
CASSMRGPFYGYTF	14	TRBV19	TRBJ1-2
CASSPLGGGEGRQFF	15	TRBV5-4	TRBJ2-1
CASSSTGGTDTQYF	14	TRBV6-5	TRBJ2-3
CASTLGVARGEQYF	14	TRBV7-8	TRBJ2-7
CASSPGQGWTDTQYF	15	TRBV5-1	TRBJ2-3
CASSPPSGVQETQYF	15	TRBV18	TRBJ2-5